This T cell receptor beta chain was sequenced for a study of T-cell memory formation after mild COVID-19. Study-level information: Clusters of TCRs were largely donor specific.

This clonotype has a handful of counts. What it binds is not known. Germline V gives CDR1 SEHNR, CDR2 FQNEAQ (reference sequence). The CDR3 has 12 residues. Trimming shortened V by 5 bases and J by 7 bases, and 11 bases separated the two germline ends. 5'RACE primed from the constant segment yielded TCR alpha and TCR beta cDNA libraries bearing sample barcodes and UMIs. TCRdb re-called the 5' RACE reads through MiXCR, storing one row per CDR3 protein. The sample includes 150,000 or so distinct CDR3 sequences, 25% to 40% seen only once; the top ten take about 12%. Study-level results: Some responding clones appeared in pre-infection memory, suggesting cross-reactive memory joined. Largely, contracting CD4+ clones fell within CM and EM, and contracting CD8+ clones within EMRA.

The chain is built from TRBV7-9 and TRBJ2-5; no clear D gene. The sequenced sample was PBMCs or a T cell subset sorted from them (not recorded which). The TCR sequence derives from an adult woman who had mild COVID-19 (a few samples of this study predate the infection). Cell type and time point are not known. The CDR3 loop is CASSPLPGTQYF. The CDR3 DNA is TGTGCCAGCAGCCCCCTCCCGGGGACCCAGTACTTC.